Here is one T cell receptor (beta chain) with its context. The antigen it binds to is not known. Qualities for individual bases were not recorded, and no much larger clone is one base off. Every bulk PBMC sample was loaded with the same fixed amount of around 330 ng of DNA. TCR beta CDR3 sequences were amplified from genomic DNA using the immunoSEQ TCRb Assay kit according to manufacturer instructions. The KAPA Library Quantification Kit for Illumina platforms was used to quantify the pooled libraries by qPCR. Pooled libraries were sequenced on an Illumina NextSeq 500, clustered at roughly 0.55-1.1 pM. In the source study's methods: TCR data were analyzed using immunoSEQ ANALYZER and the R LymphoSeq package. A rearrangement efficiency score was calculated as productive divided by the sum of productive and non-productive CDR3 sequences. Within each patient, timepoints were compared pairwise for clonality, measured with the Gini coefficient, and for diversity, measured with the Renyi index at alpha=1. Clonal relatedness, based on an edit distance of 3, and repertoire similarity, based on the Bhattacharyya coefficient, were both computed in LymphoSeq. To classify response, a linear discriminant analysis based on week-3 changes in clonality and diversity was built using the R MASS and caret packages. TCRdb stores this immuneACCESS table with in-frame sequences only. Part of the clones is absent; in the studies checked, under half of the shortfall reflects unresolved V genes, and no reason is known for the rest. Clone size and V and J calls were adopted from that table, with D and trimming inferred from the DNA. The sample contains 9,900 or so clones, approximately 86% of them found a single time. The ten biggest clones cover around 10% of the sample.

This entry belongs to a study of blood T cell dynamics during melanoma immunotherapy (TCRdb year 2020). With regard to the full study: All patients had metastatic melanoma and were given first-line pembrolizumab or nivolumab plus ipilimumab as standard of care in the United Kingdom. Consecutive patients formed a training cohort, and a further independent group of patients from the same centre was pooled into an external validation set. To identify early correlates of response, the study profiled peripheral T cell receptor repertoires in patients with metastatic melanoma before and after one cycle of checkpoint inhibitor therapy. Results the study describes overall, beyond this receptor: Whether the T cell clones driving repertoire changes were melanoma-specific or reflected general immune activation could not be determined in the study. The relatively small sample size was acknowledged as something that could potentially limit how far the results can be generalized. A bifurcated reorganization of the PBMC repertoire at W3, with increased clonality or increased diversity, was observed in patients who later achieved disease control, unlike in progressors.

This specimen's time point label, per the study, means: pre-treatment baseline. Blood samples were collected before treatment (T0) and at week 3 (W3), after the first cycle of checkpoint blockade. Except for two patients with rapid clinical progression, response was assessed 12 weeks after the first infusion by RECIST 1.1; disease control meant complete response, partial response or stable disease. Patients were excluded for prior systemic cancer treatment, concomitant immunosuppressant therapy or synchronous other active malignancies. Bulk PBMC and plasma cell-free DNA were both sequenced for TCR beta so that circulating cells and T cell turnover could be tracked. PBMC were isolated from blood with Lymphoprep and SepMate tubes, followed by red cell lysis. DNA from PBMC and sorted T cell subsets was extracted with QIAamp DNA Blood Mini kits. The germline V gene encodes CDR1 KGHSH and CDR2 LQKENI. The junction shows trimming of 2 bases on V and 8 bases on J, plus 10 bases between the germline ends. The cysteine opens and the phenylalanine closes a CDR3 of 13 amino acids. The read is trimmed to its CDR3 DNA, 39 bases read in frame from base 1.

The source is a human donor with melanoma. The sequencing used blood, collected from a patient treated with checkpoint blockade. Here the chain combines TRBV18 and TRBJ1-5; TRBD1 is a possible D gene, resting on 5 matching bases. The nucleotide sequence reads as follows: TGTGCCAGCTCACCAGGCGGGGGTGAGCCCCAGCATTTT. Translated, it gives CASSPGGGEPQHF. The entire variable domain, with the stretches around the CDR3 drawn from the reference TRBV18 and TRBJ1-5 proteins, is NAGVMQNPRHLVRRRGQEARLRCSPMKGHSHVYWYRQLPEEGLKFMVYLQKENIIDESGMPKERFSAEFPKEGPSILRIQQVVRGDSAAYFCASSPGGGEPQHFGDGTRLSIL.